Listed here are 18 T cell receptor beta chains from one sample, sequenced in a study of brain T cells in children with intractable seizures. Data came from immunoSEQ multiplex PCR; TCRdb stores just in-frame clones and leaves some out. The repertoire holds a few hundred thousand clones, more than 85% seen once, with 5% to 7% in the top ten. Time point denoted: blood from clinic visit 5 months post-surgery; TSC patient then seizure free. Here the sequenced sample was peripheral blood, taken less than 6 months after surgery. The source is a boy under two years old with tuberous sclerosis and intractable seizures.

The CDR3 region is CASSLKGYTGELFF. The CDR3 DNA follows: TGTGCCAGCAGCTTAAAAGGTTACACCGGGGAGCTGTTTTTT. The V call is TRBV7-3, the J call TRBJ2-2, with no clear D. Germline CDR1 is SGHTA and CDR2 is FQGTGA. CDR3 length equals 14 residues. Trimming removed 1 base at V and 3 bases at J, with 6 bases between.

This chain joins TRBV27 and TRBJ1-1, with TRBD1 as a possible D gene (5 bases). Trimming stripped 4 bases from V and 5 bases from J, with 14 bases between. Looked up from germline, CDR1 is MNHEY and CDR2 is SMNVEV (reference sequence). The CDR3 has 14 residues. As DNA, the CDR3 is TGTGCCAGCAGTTCGTGGGGGGTTAGGACTGAAGCTTTCTTT. This gives the protein CASSSWGVRTEAFF.

The V call is TRBV4-2, the J call TRBJ2-3; D is undetermined. There are 15 residues in the CDR3. Germline V gene lookup returns CDR1 LGHNA and CDR2 YNFKEQ. V lost 0 bases, J lost 5 bases, and 12 bases lay in between. The CDR3 DNA reads TGTGCCAGCAGCCAAGATCCGAATCGAGGAGATACGCAGTATTTT. This encodes CASSQDPNRGDTQYF.

V usage is TRBV6-1 and J usage is TRBJ2-4, with no clear D. Per germline, CDR1 MNHNS and CDR2 SASEGT. V dropped 3 bases and J dropped 10 bases, with 13 bases sitting between them. CDR3 length: 13 amino acids. CDR3 coding DNA: TGTGCCAGCAGTGAGAGCCTGCTCGGGATTCAGTACTTC. Protein sequence: CASSESLLGIQYF.

The CDR3 protein is CASSYSPGLRAVGYTF. CDR3 coding DNA: TGTGCCAGCAGTTACTCCCCCGGGCTCCGAGCGGTCGGCTACACCTTC. The chain is built from TRBV6-6 and TRBJ1-2; no definite D call. The V end was cut by 0 bases, the J end by 8 bases, with 19 bases between. The CDR3 sequence is 16 residues long. Per the germline V gene, CDR1 is MNHNY and CDR2 is SVGAGI (reference sequence).

The rearrangement links TRBV5-4 to TRBJ2-5; 9 nucleotides line up with TRBD2. Germline CDR1 reads SGHNT; CDR2 reads YYREEE (reference sequence). The CDR3 is 15 amino acids. V dropped 4 bases and J dropped 2; count of bases not matched to a gene: 6. The CDR3 here is CASSLGGGGQETQYF. CDR3 bases: TGTGCCAGCAGCCTAGGCGGGGGGGGGCAAGAGACCCAGTACTTC.

The V call is TRBV2, the J call TRBJ1-6; possibly TRBD1 for D (6 bases). The CDR3 has 16 residues. Germline CDR1 and CDR2: SNHLY and FYNNEI. The V end was cut by 6 bases, the J end by 4 bases, with 16 bases between. The CDR3 spells CASRLGQSHYNSPLHF. CDR3 DNA: TGTGCCAGCAGATTAGGACAGTCACATTATAATTCACCCCTCCACTTT.

The V gene is TRBV20-1, the J gene TRBJ2-7; 10 bases map to TRBD2. The trim removed 3 bases at V and 3 bases at J, leaving 5 bases unmatched. The CDR3 is 14 residues long. CDR1 and CDR2 from the germline V gene are DFQATT and SNEGSKA (reference sequence). This CDR3 is CSASKSSGSYEQYF. Here the CDR3 DNA reads TGCAGTGCTAGTAAGTCTAGCGGGAGCTACGAGCAGTACTTC.

V gene TRBV20-1 combines with J gene TRBJ1-5; tentative D call: TRBD1 (6 bases). Germline CDR1 is DFQATT and CDR2 is SNEGSKA (reference sequence). Trimming took off 3 bases at V and 5 bases at J, with 11 bases between the two ends. The CDR3 runs 13 residues. Written as DNA, the CDR3 is TGCAGTGCTAGTTCAGGGGTGGATCAGCCCCAGCATTTT. Translation: CSASSGVDQPQHF.

This chain joins TRBV14 and TRBJ2-1, with 9 bases matching TRBD1. V lost 4 bases and J lost 4; bases outside the gene matches: 5. The CDR3 has 15 amino acids. Germline V gene lookup returns CDR1 SGHDN and CDR2 FVKESK. Here the CDR3 reads CASSRTGGLYNEQFF. The CDR3 DNA follows: TGTGCCAGCAGCCGAACAGGGGGCCTATACAATGAGCAGTTCTTC.

The chain carries TRBV19 and TRBJ1-5, with TRBD1 matching 8 bases. From germline, CDR1 is LNHDA and CDR2 SQIVND (reference sequence). V lost 1 base, J lost 6 bases, and 5 bases stayed unmatched. The CDR3 is made up of 15 amino acids. CDR3 region: CASSIGQGLRQPQHF. The CDR3 bases are TGTGCCAGTAGTATAGGACAGGGGCTCCGTCAGCCCCAGCATTTT.

With regard to this clone: Germline is not matched at one junction end, which may reflect a read error. The same CDR3 is also encoded by other DNA sequences in this sample. J is TRBJ2-2 and V is TRBV16, with 10 bases matching TRBD2. CDR1 and CDR2 (germline): KGHSY, FQNENV. This CDR3 has 18 amino acids. The CDR3 loop is CASSQASLAGVDTGELFF. CDR3 sequence (DNA): TGCGCCAGCAGCCAAGCCTCTCTAGCGGGAGTTGACACCGGGGAGCTGTTTTTT.

This chain connects TRBV9 to TRBJ2-5, with 11 bases fitting TRBD2. Trimming took 2 bases from V and 2 from J; bases not matched to a gene: 2. Germline V CDR1 and CDR2: SGDLS, YYNGEE. CDR3 length equals 15 residues. CDR3 sequence reads: CASSVLAGGQETQYF. CDR3 in DNA: TGTGCCAGCAGCGTTTTAGCGGGAGGGCAAGAGACCCAGTACTTC.

This chain uses TRBV6-1 with TRBJ1-2; TRBD1 might be the D (5 bases). This CDR3 is 15 amino acids long. Germline-derived CDR1 and CDR2 are MNHNS and SASEGT. Trimming pared 1 base from V and 5 bases from J, leaving 14 bases between. The CDR3 spells CASSEVKTGVYGYTF. CDR3 nucleotide sequence: TGTGCCAGCAGTGAAGTAAAAACGGGGGTATATGGCTACACCTTC.

This clone was observed once. The rearrangement uses TRBV3-1 (or the pseudogene TRBV3-2) and TRBJ1-1; a weak D match, TRBD1 (5 bases). The CDR3 is 12 amino acids. V lost 1 base, J lost 10 bases, and 10 bases lay in between. Germline V CDR1 and CDR2: LGHDT, YNNKEL (reference sequence). The chain's CDR3 is CASSQGGGSAFF. CDR3 nucleotides: TGTGCCAGCAGCCAAGGTGGGGGATCAGCTTTCTTT.

This chain connects TRBV30 to TRBJ2-7, with unresolved D. The V gene's germline CDR1 is GTSNPN and CDR2 SVGIG (reference sequence). V was trimmed by 4 bases and J by 2 bases, leaving 9 bases between them. CDR3 size: 12 residues. The CDR3 is CAWMANTYEQYF. In nucleotides, the CDR3 is TGTGCCTGGATGGCCAATACCTACGAGCAGTACTTC.

Remarks on this clone: This sample also contains other DNA sequences that code for the same CDR3. The chain uses TRBV15 and TRBJ1-5, with TRBD1 identical over 8 bases. The CDR3 is 15 amino acids. V was pared by 3 bases and J by 2 bases, with 3 bases of the junction left unmatched. Germline CDR1 and CDR2: LNHNV and YYDKDF (reference sequence). CDR3 sequence: CATSRDRAGNQPQHF. The CDR3 DNA reads TGTGCCACCAGCAGGGACAGGGCGGGCAATCAGCCCCAGCATTTT.

The chain is built from TRBV7-2 and TRBJ1-1, with D possibly TRBD1 on 6 matching bases. Germline lookup yields CDR1 SGHTA and CDR2 FQGNSA. V dropped 1 base and J dropped 8 bases, with 20 bases sitting between them. The CDR3 has 16 residues. This CDR3 is CASSLVPGVGFWEAFF. CDR3 nucleotides: TGTGCCAGCAGCTTAGTACCAGGGGTCGGGTTCTGGGAAGCTTTCTTT.